One sample yielded the 13 T cell receptor beta chains listed below, sequenced in a study of Graves' ophthalmopathy and Graves' hyperthyroidism. Researchers took RNA transcripts and amplified TCR beta CDR3 regions from them. Scientists carried out first-round RT-PCR using HTBI primers and then a second-round multiplex PCR. TCRdb independently ran MiXCR on the multiplex PCR reads; one entry per CDR3 protein. In the table there are 400,000 or so distinct CDR3 sequences, less than 20% of which are singletons. Input material: peripheral blood. These receptors were collected from a woman aged 18-35 years with stable Graves' hyperthyroidism.

Many counts were recorded for this clonotype. The chain uses TRBV7-9 and TRBJ2-7; D is undetermined. Deletions cut 1 base from V and 2 bases from J, with 12 bases between. The CDR3 runs 15 residues. Per the germline V gene, CDR1 is SEHNR and CDR2 is FQNEAQ (reference sequence). Here the CDR3 DNA reads TGTGCCAGCAGCTTAGATGATCCGGGCCCCTACGAGCAGTACTTC. Protein sequence: CASSLDDPGPYEQYF.

This clonotype was observed many times. J is TRBJ2-7 and V is TRBV11-2; TRBD2 agrees at 9 bases. The junction had 8 bases not matched to a gene; V was cut back by 6 bases and J by 2 bases. The CDR3 is 15 amino acids. In germline, CDR1 is SGHAT, CDR2 FQNNGV. CDR3 sequence reads: CASRIPGLATYEQYF. The CDR3 DNA sequence: TGTGCCAGCAGGATACCGGGACTAGCAACCTACGAGCAGTACTTC.

This clonotype came up many times. V and J are TRBV19 and TRBJ1-2; D not resolved. The ends were cut back, 3 bases at V and 0 bases at J, with 11 bases in the middle. CDR1 is LNHDA, CDR2 SQIVND, per germline (reference sequence). The CDR3 is 15 residues long. CDR3 nucleotides: TGTGCCAGTAGTATGCCGTACTTATCTAACTATGGCTACACCTTC. It encodes CASSMPYLSNYGYTF.

This clonotype came up many times. The V gene is TRBV6-1, the J gene TRBJ2-7; D possibly uses TRBD1 or TRBD2 (5 bases each). The germline V gene has CDR1 MNHNS and CDR2 SASEGT. The CDR3 consists of 19 residues. Trimming took off 6 bases at V and 2 bases at J, with 29 bases between the two ends. The CDR3 region has the DNA TGTGCCAGCAGGGAACCCCTAGGTGTGGCCGAGCGGACACCCTACGAGCAGTACTTC. Amino acid sequence: CASREPLGVAERTPYEQYF.

This clonotype was picked up many times. The V gene is TRBV6-2 or TRBV6-3, the J gene TRBJ1-2; D gene ambiguous. The CDR3 loop spans 12 amino acids. V lost 6 bases and J 12 bases, leaving 17 bases between the germline ends. In germline, CDR1 is MNHEY, CDR2 SVGEGT. CDR3 sequence: CASSLRGQDHTF. In DNA, the CDR3 is TGTGCCAGCAGCCTCCGAGGGCAGGACCACACCTTC.

In its sample, this clonotype was seen many times. J is TRBJ1-1 and V is TRBV19, with D hard to call. This CDR3 is 14 amino acids long. V lost 5 bases and J lost 1, with 11 bases in between. Germline values: CDR1 LNHDA, CDR2 SQIVND (reference sequence). The CDR3 here is CASSPAPGNTEAFF. The CDR3 region has the DNA TGTGCCAGTAGTCCAGCGCCAGGGAACACTGAAGCTTTCTTT.

This clonotype was observed at least ten times. The gene calls are TRBV12-3 or TRBV12-4 and TRBJ2-6, with 8 bases that match TRBD1. The V gene end was trimmed by 1 base and the J gene end by 0 bases; junction bases not matched to a gene: 2. There are 17 residues in the CDR3. The CDR3: CASSLGDRTSGANVLTF. The CDR3 DNA reads as TGTGCCAGCAGTTTAGGGGACAGGACCTCTGGGGCCAACGTCCTGACTTTC.

This clonotype appeared many times. The chain is built from TRBV2 and TRBJ1-2; D is possibly TRBD1 (6 bases). Germline V gene data show CDR1 as SNHLY and CDR2 as FYNNEI. Trimming took 6 bases from V and 6 from J, leaving 14 bases between them. The CDR3 covers 13 residues. CDR3 DNA sequence: TGTGCCAGCAGAACAGGGAGTCTAGATGGCTACACCTTC. Translating it yields CASRTGSLDGYTF.

In its sample, this clonotype was seen many times. The chain has TRBV12-3 or TRBV12-4 and TRBJ1-1, with D perhaps matching TRBD1 (6 bases). This CDR3 comprises 16 residues. V lost 1 base, J lost 5 bases, and 17 bases lay in between. CDR3 nucleotide sequence: TGTGCCAGCAGTTTAGGAGTGGGGGCGCGGGGGACTGAAGCTTTCTTT. Translating gives CASSLGVGARGTEAFF.

The chain uses TRBV25-1 and TRBJ2-7; 7 bases line up with TRBD1. CDR3 length: 15 amino acids. Losses at the gene ends were 5 bases for V and 3 bases for J; bases not matched to a gene: 10. Per the germline V gene, CDR1 is MGHDK and CDR2 is SYGVNS. The CDR3 is CASSSPGQWGYEQYF. CDR3 sequence (DNA): TGTGCCAGCAGTTCTCCGGGACAGTGGGGCTACGAGCAGTACTTC.

This clonotype showed up many times. This likely comes from a read error, as the CDR3 has no conserved phenylalanine or tryptophan at its end. It is unclear where the CDR3 begins or ends on the DNA, so no DNA is shown, and the CDR3 is as TCRdb lists it. V gene TRBV19 combines with J gene TRBJ1-1. The CDR3 spans 8 amino acids, including both terminal residues. The V gene's germline CDR1 is LNHDA and CDR2 SQIVND (reference sequence). The CDR3 here is CASSIDRL.

The sample holds many counts of this clonotype. This chain joins TRBV7-6 and TRBJ2-7; no definite D call. There are 15 residues in the CDR3. V was cut by 3 bases and J by 2 bases, with 14 bases left in between. CDR1 is SGHVS, CDR2 FNYEAQ, per germline. CDR3 DNA sequence: TGTGCCAGCAGCTTTACTCGGACGGTCACCTACGAGCAGTACTTC. As protein: CASSFTRTVTYEQYF.

This clonotype was seen many times. The junction differs from germline at one of its ends, possibly a read error. The chain couples TRBV6-2 or TRBV6-3 to TRBJ1-1; D is unclear. This CDR3 region has 12 residues. Germline CDR1 MNHEY, CDR2 SVGEGT. CDR3 nucleotides: TGTGCCAGCAGCGGGCGGCCCACTCAAGCTTTCTTT. It translates to CASSGRPTQAFF.